The clone carrying this TCR beta chain was seen a few times. The antigen is unknown. Donors were systemically healthy Caucasian individuals from Russia aged about 6 to 95 years. The record originates from a study of blood T cells in healthy people across ages. Findings and limits, study-wide: Diversity of TCR beta correlated strongly with naive T cell percentage. Age advanced and TCR beta diversity per million T cells fell, roughly linearly.

Primed by a sample-barcoded 5' primer and a J-beta primer mix, a second PCR proceeded for 7 to 11 cycles. TCRdb reprocessed the 5' RACE reads with MiXCR, giving one entry per CDR3 protein. This sample has about 630,000 distinct CDR3 sequences, with 20% to 25% found just once. The sample consisted of blood. The clonotype was recovered from a man in his 70s in good health.

The CDR3 DNA reads as TGTGCCAGCAGTTCGGGGGACTCCAGGCGCTACGAGCAGTACTTC. Amino acids: CASSSGDSRRYEQYF. This chain uses TRBV28 with TRBJ2-7, with a weak D call TRBD2 (6 bases). CDR1 is MDHEN and CDR2 is SYDVKM in the germline V gene. This CDR3 is 15 amino acids long. V was shortened by 4 bases and J by 3 bases, with 16 bases between the two germline ends.